This T cell receptor beta chain comes out of a study of blood T cell repertoires in COVID-19. In the study overall: Donors in the United States, Italy and Spain gave samples during acute or convalescent COVID-19.

Trimming cost V 6 bases and J 6 bases, with 8 bases left between them. CDR1 MNHEY and CDR2 SVGAGI come from the germline V gene. The CDR3 extends over 12 amino acids. Sequenced by immunoSEQ multiplex PCR; TCRdb stores in-frame clones only, minus some. Of over 200,000 clones in the sample, approximately 84% were seen once. Donors in Cohort 3 counted as recovered after two negative PCRs, clearance, or symptom resolution. This clone has just one count. The gene calls are TRBV6-5 and TRBJ2-2; D possibly corresponds to TRBD2 (5 bases). The receptor was derived from a man between 60 and 75 years old who had recovered from COVID-19. Input material: PBMCs or T cells enriched from blood (not recorded which). CDR3 region: CASSMRAGELFF. In DNA form, the CDR3 reads TGTGCCAGCAGCATGAGGGCCGGGGAGCTGTTTTTT.